The clone carrying this T cell receptor beta chain was seen a handful of times. What it recognizes is unknown. Every single donor gave one heparinised blood draw, and these averaged approximately 120 mL. A CD45RO/CCR7/CD25/CD127/CD95/CD27 panel sorted naive, central memory, regulatory and stem cell-like memory CD4+ cells. The study reverse transcribed the entire isolated RNA, so it sequenced expressed TCRB transcripts. Generated by immunoSEQ multiplex PCR, the TCRdb table keeps only in-frame clones and is missing some. This sample carries around 150,000 clones, 7% to 9.5% of them seen once, and the ten largest clones take about 0.7%. This entry comes from a study of beta chain features in type 1 diabetes. Points from the study as a whole: For type 1 diabetes patients, VDJ junctions showed fewer insertions and more deletions. Any HLA type influence on TCRB rearrangement was left unresolved here. All four CD4+ subsets from Type 1 diabetes patients carried moderately but significantly shorter TCRB CDR3s.

V shed 5 bases and J shed 2 bases, with 15 bases lying between them. Germline CDR1 is SNHLY and CDR2 is FYNNEI. The CDR3 is 15 residues long. This sequence joins TRBV2 and TRBJ1-1; D is uncertain. The material sequenced was central memory CD4+ T cells from blood. This clonotype originated in a young woman with type 1 diabetes. The CDR3, as DNA: TGTGCCAGCAGTCAGAATCCTCGATTCAACACTGAAGCTTTCTTT. Translating it yields CASSQNPRFNTEAFF.